This T cell receptor beta chain appears in the sequencing data of a study of T cells in Graves' hyperthyroidism and ophthalmopathy. Study in general: Peripheral blood sampling occurred at initial diagnosis, before any treatment.

Comment on this clonotype: Its matching antigen is unknown.

Study-level findings and limits: Most clonotypes that expanded in the thyroid above 0.001 also showed up in blood. Classification by a 13 V-J model distinguished ophthalmopathy from stable hyperthyroidism.

Uncontrolled infection, other autoimmune disease, pregnancy or lactation barred patients from enrollment. What was amplified from RNA transcripts were TCR beta CDR3 regions. With the HTBI primer set, the TCR CDR3 went through a first round of RT-PCR. TCRdb reanalysed the multiplex PCR reads using MiXCR and keeps one entry per CDR3 protein. The sample yields 300,000 to 400,000 distinct CDR3 sequences, approximately 15% seen once. The germline CDR1 and CDR2 sequences are SGHTA and FQGTGA. The CDR3 is 12 residues long. The sequencing input was blood. The TCR was taken from a woman aged 25-40 years with Graves' hyperthyroidism. The V gene is TRBV7-3, the J gene TRBJ2-3, with 8 bases that match TRBD2. The CDR3 loop is CPRAGDQDTQYF. CDR3 nucleotides: TGTCCTCGAGCGGGAGATCAAGATACGCAGTATTTT.